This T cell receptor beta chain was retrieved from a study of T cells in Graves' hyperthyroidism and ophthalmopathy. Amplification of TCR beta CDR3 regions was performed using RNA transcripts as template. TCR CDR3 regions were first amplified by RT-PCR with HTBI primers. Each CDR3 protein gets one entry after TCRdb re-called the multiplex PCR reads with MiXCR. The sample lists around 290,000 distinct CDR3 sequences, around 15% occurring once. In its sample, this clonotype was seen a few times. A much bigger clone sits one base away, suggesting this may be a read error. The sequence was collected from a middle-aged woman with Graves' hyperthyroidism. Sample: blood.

In nucleotides, the CDR3 is TGTGCCAGCAGTTTGGGCGGCTCCCACGAGCAGTACTTC. Translating gives CASSLGGSHEQYF. This chain connects TRBV12-3 or TRBV12-4 to TRBJ2-7; D is uncertain. The CDR3 extends over 13 amino acids.